These 27 T cell receptor beta chains were sequenced from one sample in a study of T cell responses to AZD1222 COVID-19 vaccine. Here immunoSEQ multiplex PCR was the method, and the copy in TCRdb shows in-frame clones only, minus some. The top ten hold around 2.3% of the sample, which has some 110,000 clones, approximately 87% seen once. The sequenced sample was peripheral blood, obtained on day 0 of AZD1222 vaccination. Every receptor here comes from an adult in good health.

V and J are TRBV2 and TRBJ2-6; 9 bases map to TRBD1. Germline-derived CDR1 and CDR2 are SNHLY and FYNNEI. Unmatched junction bases numbered 4, after V lost 7 bases and J lost 0 bases. The CDR3 runs to 16 residues. The CDR3 bases are TGTGCCAGCATCACAGGGGGCAGCTCTGGGGCCAACGTCCTGACTTTC. The encoded protein is CASITGGSSGANVLTF. The variable domain in full, with the rest retrieved from reference TRBV2 and TRBJ2-6, is EPEVTQTPSHQVTQMGQEVILRCVPISNHLYFYWYRQILGQKVEFLVSFYNNEISEKSEIFDDQFSVERPDGSNFTLKIRSTKLEDSAMYFCASITGGSSGANVLTFGAGSRLTVL.

A word on this clone: This specimen includes other DNA sequences encoding the same CDR3. This chain links TRBV10-2 with TRBJ2-3, with D unclear. Germline V gives CDR1 WSHSY, CDR2 SAAADI. This CDR3 spans 11 amino acids. The V end lost 5 bases, the J end lost 4 bases, and 4 bases lay between the germline ends. CDR3 residues: CASSFADTQYF. The CDR3 DNA is TGCGCCAGCAGTTTTGCAGATACGCAGTATTTT.

The rearrangement joins TRBV11-3 to TRBJ2-5; 7 positions agree with TRBD1. CDR3 length: 14 amino acids. V was pared by 3 bases and J by 5 bases, with 6 bases of the junction left unmatched. Germline CDR1 and CDR2: SGHNT and YENEEA. CDR3 in DNA: TGTGCCAGCAGCTTTACAGGGGCCGGGGAGACCCAGTACTTC. Residues: CASSFTGAGETQYF.

The chain combines TRBV28 with TRBJ1-2, with 7 bases that match TRBD1. CDR1 is MDHEN, CDR2 SYDVKM, per germline. Trimming removed 6 bases from V and 4 bases from J; junction bases left unmatched: 11. The CDR3 totals 15 residues. CDR3 residues: CASSPGTAFSYGYTF. In DNA, the CDR3 is TGTGCCAGCAGCCCGGGGACAGCCTTTTCCTATGGCTACACCTTC.

The rearrangement links TRBV9 to TRBJ1-2; D is unresolved. V was trimmed by 3 bases and J by 0 bases, leaving 9 bases between them. The germline gives CDR1 SGDLS, CDR2 YYNGEE. The length of the CDR3 is 14 residues. The CDR3, as DNA: TGTGCCAGCAGCGCAACGGACGCTAACTATGGCTACACCTTC. Translating gives CASSATDANYGYTF.

The chain uses TRBV7-2 and TRBJ2-5; TRBD2 matches 12 bases. CDR1 and CDR2 (germline): SGHTA, FQGNSA. V lost 2 bases, J lost 5 bases, and 6 bases stayed unmatched. The CDR3 contains 16 residues. The CDR3 region is CASSLLPLAGGETQYF. CDR3 coding DNA: TGTGCCAGCAGCTTACTTCCGCTAGCGGGAGGGGAGACCCAGTACTTC.

The V call is TRBV27, the J call TRBJ1-3; no firm D call. V was trimmed by 8 bases and J by 0 bases, leaving 8 bases between them. Germline V gene sequence: CDR1 MNHEY, CDR2 SMNVEV (reference sequence). The CDR3 has 13 residues. Here the CDR3 DNA reads TGTGCCAGCGGGCCTGACTCTGGAAACACCATATATTTT. It translates to CASGPDSGNTIYF.

This chain connects TRBV6-2 or TRBV6-3 to TRBJ2-1; TRBD2 aligns across 8 bases. This CDR3 region has 15 residues. V dropped 0 bases and J dropped 2; count of bases not matched to a gene: 0. Per germline, CDR1 MNHEY and CDR2 SVGEGT. The CDR3 spells CASSYSGLAYNEQFF. For the CDR3, the DNA is TGTGCCAGCAGTTACTCGGGACTAGCCTACAATGAGCAGTTCTTC.

Only a few counts were recorded for this clone. J is TRBJ2-1 and V is TRBV5-1, with 11 bases fitting TRBD2. Per the germline V gene, CDR1 is SGHRS and CDR2 is YFSETQ. After removal of 4 bases from V and 7 bases from J, the junction contained 10 bases not matched to a gene. The CDR3 is 16 amino acids. The CDR3 DNA reads as TGCGCCAGCAGCGGGCGACTAGCGGGAACTGGTAATGAGCAGTTCTTC. Protein sequence: CASSGRLAGTGNEQFF.

This clone has only a few counts. The chain links TRBV3-1 (or the pseudogene TRBV3-2) to TRBJ1-4, with unresolved D. Germline-derived CDR1 and CDR2 are LGHDT and YNNKEL (reference sequence). Between the trimmed V and J ends, which lost 4 bases and 5 bases, there was a span of 14 bases. CDR3 length: 15 amino acids. The CDR3 here is CASSLQAVENEKLFF. The CDR3 DNA follows: TGTGCCAGCAGCCTCCAAGCAGTGGAAAATGAAAAACTGTTTTTT.

The chain combines TRBV12-3 or TRBV12-4 with TRBJ2-6; D ambiguous. Trimming took off 7 bases at V and 2 bases at J, with 3 bases between the two ends. CDR3 length: 12 residues. CDR3 region: CASKAGANVLTF. The DNA for the CDR3 is TGTGCCAGCAAGGCTGGGGCCAACGTCCTGACTTTC.

This clone was seen a single time. V usage is TRBV2 and J usage is TRBJ1-2; TRBD1 aligns across 7 bases. CDR3 length: 16 residues. The V segment lost 2 bases and the J segment 0 bases; nucleotides outside the gene matches: 6. Germline values: CDR1 SNHLY, CDR2 FYNNEI. CDR3 loop: CASSELLGQANYGYTF. CDR3 nucleotide sequence: TGTGCCAGCAGTGAATTACTAGGACAGGCTAACTATGGCTACACCTTC.

V gene TRBV6-2 or TRBV6-3 combines with J gene TRBJ2-7; 7 nucleotides line up with TRBD2. Per the germline V gene, CDR1 is MNHEY and CDR2 is SVGEGT. The J segment lost 7 bases and the V segment lost 0 bases, leaving 9 bases of the junction unmatched. The CDR3 covers 15 residues. CDR3 sequence: CASSYSSAGLGEQYF. The CDR3 nucleotides read TGTGCCAGCAGTTACTCTTCAGCGGGGCTGGGTGAGCAGTACTTC.

The V call is TRBV11-2, the J call TRBJ2-7; TRBD2 matches at 7 bases. CDR1 SGHAT and CDR2 FQNNGV come from the germline V gene. This CDR3 spans 14 amino acids. J was trimmed by 0 bases and V by 3 bases; bases with no gene match: 2. CDR3 region: CASSLGGGSYEQYF. The CDR3 nucleotides read TGTGCCAGCAGCTTGGGCGGGGGCTCCTACGAGCAGTACTTC.

The count of this clone is one. The rearrangement joins TRBV19 to TRBJ1-5; D unclear. Trimming stripped 4 bases from V and 2 bases from J, with 12 bases between. CDR1 is LNHDA, CDR2 SQIVND, per germline (reference sequence). CDR3 length equals 15 residues. CDR3 bases: TGTGCCAGTAGTAGTCGACCACCCGGCAATCAGCCCCAGCATTTT. Its protein product is CASSSRPPGNQPQHF. The whole variable domain, filled in from reference TRBV19 and TRBJ1-5, reads DGGITQSPKYLFRKEGQNVTLSCEQNLNHDAMYWYRQDPGQGLRLIYYSQIVNDFQKGDIAEGYSVSREKKESFPLTVTSAQKNPTAFYLCASSSRPPGNQPQHFGDGTRLSIL.

The V gene is TRBV2, the J gene TRBJ1-2; maybe TRBD1 (6 bases). Trimming removed 3 bases at V and 2 bases at J, with 13 bases between. The CDR3 covers 15 residues. Germline V gene data show CDR1 as SNHLY and CDR2 as FYNNEI. The CDR3 DNA is TGTGCCAGCAGTGAGCAGGGGTCCGGAAACTATGGCTACACCTTC. Its protein is CASSEQGSGNYGYTF.

The gene calls are TRBV5-1 and TRBJ2-3, with D tentatively TRBD1 or TRBD2 (6 bases each). The CDR3 loop spans 14 amino acids. Deletions cut 4 bases from V and 2 bases from J, with 11 bases between. The germline V gene has CDR1 SGHRS and CDR2 YFSETQ. The CDR3 DNA sequence: TGCGCCAGCAGCATTGGGGGGCACACAGATACGCAGTATTTT. The encoded protein is CASSIGGHTDTQYF. Combining the CDR3 with reference TRBV5-1 and TRBJ2-3 gives the whole variable domain KAGVTQTPRYLIKTRGQQVTLSCSPISGHRSVSWYQQTPGQGLQFLFEYFSETQRNKGNFPGRFSGRQFSNSRSEMNVSTLELGDSALYLCASSIGGHTDTQYFGPGTRLTVL.

This sequence joins TRBV28 and TRBJ1-5; no reliable D call. Deletions cut 5 bases from V and 2 bases from J, with 19 bases between. CDR3 length: 17 residues. Germline V lookup: CDR1 MDHEN, CDR2 SYDVKM. The CDR3 DNA reads TGTGCCAGCAGTCTTAACCTTCCCCCCAGAGGCAATCAGCCCCAGCATTTT. It codes for CASSLNLPPRGNQPQHF.

The rearrangement links TRBV19 to TRBJ1-2; 7 nucleotides line up with TRBD1. V was pared by 3 bases and J by 4 bases, with 8 bases of the junction left unmatched. CDR1 is LNHDA, CDR2 SQIVND, per germline (reference sequence). This CDR3 has 15 residues. This CDR3 is CASSIRGQDLYGYTF. The DNA for the CDR3 is TGTGCCAGTAGTATCCGTGGACAGGACCTCTATGGCTACACCTTC.

This clone was recorded only once. This rearrangement joins TRBV27 to TRBJ1-4; 11 bases fit TRBD1. The V and J ends lost 3 bases and 2 bases, in that order; junction bases with no gene match: 5. This CDR3 region has 17 residues. CDR1 is MNHEY and CDR2 is SMNVEV in the germline V gene (reference sequence). The chain's CDR3 is CASSFSGQGATNEKLFF. In DNA, the CDR3 is TGTGCCAGCAGTTTTTCCGGACAGGGGGCGACTAATGAAAAACTGTTTTTT.

The chain employs TRBV12-3 or TRBV12-4 and TRBJ1-2, with TRBD1 as a possible D gene (5 bases). Trimming stripped 3 bases from V and 6 bases from J, with 11 bases between. The CDR3 spans 13 residues. CDR3 in DNA: TGTGCCAGCAGTTTGGGGGTGTCGGATGGCTACACCTTC. Protein product: CASSLGVSDGYTF.

The rearrangement links TRBV9 to TRBJ1-3; TRBD1 agrees at 9 bases. With V trimmed by 4 bases and J by 2 bases, 7 bases remained unmatched. In germline, CDR1 is SGDLS, CDR2 YYNGEE. This CDR3 has 16 residues. In DNA, the CDR3 is TGTGCCAGCAGCAAAGGGACAGGGTCGACTGGAAACACCATATATTTT. Its translation: CASSKGTGSTGNTIYF.

The chain is built from TRBV7-2 and TRBJ2-3, with 9 bases fitting TRBD2. Germline V gives CDR1 SGHTA, CDR2 FQGNSA. Trimming took 5 bases from V and 0 from J; bases not matched to a gene: 9. This CDR3 is 17 amino acids long. The CDR3 spells CASSPLPGLASTDTQYF. CDR3 nucleotide sequence: TGTGCCAGCAGCCCACTCCCGGGACTAGCTAGCACAGATACGCAGTATTTT.

The chain couples TRBV4-1 to TRBJ2-1, with 13 nucleotides matching TRBD2. The V segment lost 5 bases and the J segment 7 bases; nucleotides outside the gene matches: 8. Germline V gene sequence: CDR1 MGHRA, CDR2 YSYEKL. The CDR3 contains 16 residues. CDR3 nucleotides: TGCGCCAGCAGCTCCCGGACTAGCGGGAGAGGTAATGAGCAGTTCTTC. It translates to CASSSRTSGRGNEQFF.

The chain carries TRBV6-5 and TRBJ2-7; D gene unclear. The CDR3 contains 11 residues. The V and J ends lost 5 bases and 2 bases respectively, with 4 bases between them. The germline V gene encodes CDR1 MNHEY and CDR2 SVGAGI. In DNA, the CDR3 is TGTGCCAGCAGTAACACCTACGAGCAGTACTTC. Its translation is CASSNTYEQYF.

The V call is TRBV12-5, the J call TRBJ2-7; D is possibly TRBD1 (5 bases). Germline CDR1 reads LGHNT; CDR2 reads FRNRAP. The CDR3 contains 13 residues. The V and J ends lost 1 base and 2 bases respectively, with 6 bases between them. CDR3 bases: TGTGCTAGTGGTTTGGGACAGACCTACGAGCAGTACTTC. Residues: CASGLGQTYEQYF.

V is TRBV3-1 (or the pseudogene TRBV3-2) and J is TRBJ2-1, with TRBD2 matching 13 bases. V lost 5 bases to trimming and J lost 2 bases; unmatched junction nucleotides: 3. The CDR3 runs to 16 residues. The germline V gene encodes CDR1 LGHDT and CDR2 YNNKEL (reference sequence). The CDR3 reads CASSGTSGAPYNEQFF. The DNA of the CDR3 is TGTGCCAGCAGCGGGACTAGCGGGGCCCCCTACAATGAGCAGTTCTTC.